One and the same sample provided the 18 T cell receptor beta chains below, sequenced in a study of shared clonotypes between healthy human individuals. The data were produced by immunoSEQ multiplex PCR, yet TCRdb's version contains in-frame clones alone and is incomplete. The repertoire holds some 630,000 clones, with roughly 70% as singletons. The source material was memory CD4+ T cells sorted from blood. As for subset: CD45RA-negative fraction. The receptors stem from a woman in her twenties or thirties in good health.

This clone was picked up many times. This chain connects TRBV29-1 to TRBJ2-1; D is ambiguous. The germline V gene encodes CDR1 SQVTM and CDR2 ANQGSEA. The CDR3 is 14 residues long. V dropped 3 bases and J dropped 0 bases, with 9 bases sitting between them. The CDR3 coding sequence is TGCAGCGTTGAGCCGCAGGTCTCCTACAATGAGCAGTTCTTC. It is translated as CSVEPQVSYNEQFF.

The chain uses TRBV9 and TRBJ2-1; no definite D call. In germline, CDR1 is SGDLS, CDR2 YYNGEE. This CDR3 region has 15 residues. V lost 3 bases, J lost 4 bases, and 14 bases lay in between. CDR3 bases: TGTGCCAGCAGCGCCTTAGCTGACGCTTACAATGAGCAGTTCTTC. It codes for CASSALADAYNEQFF.

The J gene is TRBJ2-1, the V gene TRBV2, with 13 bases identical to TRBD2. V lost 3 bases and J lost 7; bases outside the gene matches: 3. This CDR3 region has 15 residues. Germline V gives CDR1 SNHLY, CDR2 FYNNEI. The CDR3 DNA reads TGTGCCAGCAGTGAGTCGGGACTAGCGGGAAATGAGCAGTTCTTC. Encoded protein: CASSESGLAGNEQFF.

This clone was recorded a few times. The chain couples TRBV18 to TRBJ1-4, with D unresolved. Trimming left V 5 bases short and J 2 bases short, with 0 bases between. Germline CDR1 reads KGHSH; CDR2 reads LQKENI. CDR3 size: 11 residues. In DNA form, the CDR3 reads TGTGCCAGCTCAACTAATGAAAAACTGTTTTTT. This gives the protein CASSTNEKLFF.

The CDR3 protein is CASSHGQGRRTGELFF. The CDR3 region has the DNA TGTGCCAGTAGTCACGGACAGGGGAGGCGCACCGGGGAGCTGTTTTTT. This chain links TRBV19 with TRBJ2-2; 9 positions agree with TRBD1. This CDR3 comprises 16 residues. V trimming: 5 bases; J trimming: 4 bases; junction bases outside the gene matches: 8. Germline assignment: CDR1 LNHDA and CDR2 SQIVND (reference sequence).

This CDR3 is CASSLGTGNEQFF. The CDR3 DNA follows: TGTGCCAGCAGCCTAGGGACAGGCAATGAGCAGTTCTTC. The rearrangement links TRBV7-9 to TRBJ2-1; 8 nucleotides match TRBD1. V lost 5 bases and J lost 6; bases outside the gene matches: 3. Looked up from germline, CDR1 is SEHNR and CDR2 is FQNEAQ (reference sequence). The CDR3 sequence is 13 residues long.

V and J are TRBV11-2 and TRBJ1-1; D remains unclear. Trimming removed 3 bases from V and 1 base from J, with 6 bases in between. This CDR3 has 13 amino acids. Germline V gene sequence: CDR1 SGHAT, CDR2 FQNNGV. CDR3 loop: CASSFRQNTEAFF. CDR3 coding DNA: TGTGCCAGCAGCTTTCGACAGAACACTGAAGCTTTCTTT. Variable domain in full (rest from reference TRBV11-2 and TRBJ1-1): EAGVAQSPRYKIIEKRQSVAFWCNPISGHATLYWYQQILGQGPKLLIQFQNNGVVDDSQLPKDRFSAERLKGVDSTLKIQPAKLEDSAVYLCASSFRQNTEAFFGQGTRLTVV.

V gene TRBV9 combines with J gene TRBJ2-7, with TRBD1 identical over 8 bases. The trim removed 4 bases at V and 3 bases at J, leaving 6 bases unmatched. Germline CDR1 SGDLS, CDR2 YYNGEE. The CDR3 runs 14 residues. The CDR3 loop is CASSSGQGVYEQYF. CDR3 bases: TGTGCCAGCAGCTCCGGACAGGGAGTCTACGAGCAGTACTTC.

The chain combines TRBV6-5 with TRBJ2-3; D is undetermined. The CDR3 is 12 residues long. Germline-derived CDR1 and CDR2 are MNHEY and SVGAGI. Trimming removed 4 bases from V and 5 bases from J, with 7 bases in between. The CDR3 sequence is CASSSRRDTQYF. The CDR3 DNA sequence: TGTGCCAGCAGTTCAAGGAGAGATACGCAGTATTTT.

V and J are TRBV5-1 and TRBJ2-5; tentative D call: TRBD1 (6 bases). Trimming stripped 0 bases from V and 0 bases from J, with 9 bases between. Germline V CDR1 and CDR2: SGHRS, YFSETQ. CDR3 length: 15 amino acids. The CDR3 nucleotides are TGCGCCAGCAGCTTGGCGGACAGCAACCAAGAGACCCAGTACTTC. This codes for CASSLADSNQETQYF.

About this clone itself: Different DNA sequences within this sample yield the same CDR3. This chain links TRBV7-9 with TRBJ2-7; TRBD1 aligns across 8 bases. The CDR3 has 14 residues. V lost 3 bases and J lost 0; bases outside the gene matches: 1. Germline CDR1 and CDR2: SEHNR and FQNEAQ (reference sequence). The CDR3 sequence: CASSFTGGSYEQYF. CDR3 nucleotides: TGTGCCAGCAGCTTTACAGGGGGCTCCTACGAGCAGTACTTC.

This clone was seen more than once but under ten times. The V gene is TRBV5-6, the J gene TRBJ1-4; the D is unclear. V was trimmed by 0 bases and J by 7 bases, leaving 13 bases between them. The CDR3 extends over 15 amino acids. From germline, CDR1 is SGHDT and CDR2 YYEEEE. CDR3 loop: CASSLVTTRGEKLFF. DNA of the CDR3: TGTGCCAGCAGCTTGGTCACTACCCGGGGTGAAAAACTGTTTTTT.

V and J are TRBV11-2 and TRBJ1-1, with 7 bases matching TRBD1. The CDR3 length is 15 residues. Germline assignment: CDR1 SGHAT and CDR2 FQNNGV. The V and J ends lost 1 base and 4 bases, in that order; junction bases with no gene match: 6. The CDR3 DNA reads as TGTGCCAGCAGCTTAGTAACAGGGGCACTCACTGAAGCTTTCTTT. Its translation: CASSLVTGALTEAFF.

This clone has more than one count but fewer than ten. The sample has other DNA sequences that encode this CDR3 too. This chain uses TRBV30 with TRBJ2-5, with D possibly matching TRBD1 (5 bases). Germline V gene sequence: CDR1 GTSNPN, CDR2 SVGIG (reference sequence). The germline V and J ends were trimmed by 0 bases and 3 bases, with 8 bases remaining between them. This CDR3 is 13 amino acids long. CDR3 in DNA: TGTGCCTGGAGTGTATCAGGGAAAGAGACCCAGTACTTC. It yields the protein CAWSVSGKETQYF.

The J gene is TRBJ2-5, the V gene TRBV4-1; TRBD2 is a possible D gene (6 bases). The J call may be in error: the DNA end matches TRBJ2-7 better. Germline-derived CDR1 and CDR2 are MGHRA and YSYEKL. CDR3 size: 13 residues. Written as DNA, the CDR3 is TGCGCCAGCAGCAATAGCGGCTCCTACGAGCAGTACTTC. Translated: CASSNSGSYEQYF.

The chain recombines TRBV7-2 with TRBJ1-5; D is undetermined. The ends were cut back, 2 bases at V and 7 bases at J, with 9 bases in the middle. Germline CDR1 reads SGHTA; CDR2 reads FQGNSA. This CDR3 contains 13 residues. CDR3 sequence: CASSLIEGQPQHF. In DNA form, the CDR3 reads TGTGCCAGCAGCTTAATCGAAGGCCAGCCCCAGCATTTT.

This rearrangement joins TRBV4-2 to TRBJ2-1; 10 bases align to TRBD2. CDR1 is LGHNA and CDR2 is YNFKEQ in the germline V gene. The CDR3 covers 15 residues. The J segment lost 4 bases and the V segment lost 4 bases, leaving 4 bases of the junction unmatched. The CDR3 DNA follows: TGTGCCAGCAGCCCAACTAGCGGGGAATACAATGAGCAGTTCTTC. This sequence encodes CASSPTSGEYNEQFF.

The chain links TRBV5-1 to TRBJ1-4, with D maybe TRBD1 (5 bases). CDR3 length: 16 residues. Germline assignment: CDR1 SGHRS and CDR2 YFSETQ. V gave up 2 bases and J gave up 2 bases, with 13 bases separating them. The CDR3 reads CASSFFGGSTNEKLFF. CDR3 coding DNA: TGCGCCAGCAGCTTTTTCGGGGGGTCGACTAATGAAAAACTGTTTTTT.